The clone carrying this T cell receptor (beta chain) has ten or more counts. Antigen specificity is unknown. The data belong to a study of T cells in Graves' hyperthyroidism and ophthalmopathy. The study, taken as a whole, reports: Blood samples included most of the expanded thyroid clonotypes exceeding 0.001. In validation, the model predicted ophthalmopathy. These predictions came a median approximately 5.9 months before onset.

This CDR3 is built from 15 residues. Trimming took 6 bases from V and 1 from J; bases not matched to a gene: 5. CDR1 and CDR2 (germline): DFQATT, SNEGSKA (reference sequence). Amplified TCR beta CDR3 regions came from RNA transcripts. Carried out on the TCR CDR3, a first-round RT-PCR used the HTBI primer set. Each CDR3 protein gets one entry after TCRdb re-called the multiplex PCR reads with MiXCR. The sample lists under 400,000 distinct CDR3 sequences, 21% occurring once. The diagnostic basis comprised clinical symptoms, serum thyroxine and TRAb, thyroid ultrasound and orbital computed tomography. V is TRBV20-1 and J is TRBJ2-7; TRBD2 agrees at 14 bases. The sequence came from a woman between 50 and 59 years old with Graves' hyperthyroidism. The sequencing sample was made of blood. The CDR3 DNA reads TGCAGTGCCGTGGGACTAGCGGGAGTATCCTACGAGCAGTACTTC. It translates to CSAVGLAGVSYEQYF.